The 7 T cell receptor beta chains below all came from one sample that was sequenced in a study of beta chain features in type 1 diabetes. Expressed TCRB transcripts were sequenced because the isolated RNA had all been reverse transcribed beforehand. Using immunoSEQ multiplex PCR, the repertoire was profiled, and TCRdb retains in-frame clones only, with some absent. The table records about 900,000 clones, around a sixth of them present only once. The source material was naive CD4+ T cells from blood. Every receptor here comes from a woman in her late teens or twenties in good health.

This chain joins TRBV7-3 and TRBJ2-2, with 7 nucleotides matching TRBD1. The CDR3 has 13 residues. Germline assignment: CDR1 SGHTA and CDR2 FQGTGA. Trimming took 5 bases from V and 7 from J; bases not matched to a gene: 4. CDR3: CASSRGHGGELFF. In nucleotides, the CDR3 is TGTGCCAGCAGCAGGGGGCACGGCGGGGAGCTGTTTTTT.

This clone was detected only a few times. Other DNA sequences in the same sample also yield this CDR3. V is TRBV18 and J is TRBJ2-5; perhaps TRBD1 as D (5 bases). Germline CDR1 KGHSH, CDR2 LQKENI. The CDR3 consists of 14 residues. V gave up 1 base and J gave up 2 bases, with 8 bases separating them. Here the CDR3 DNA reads TGTGCCAGCTCACCACAGGGGATGCAAGAGACCCAGTACTTC. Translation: CASSPQGMQETQYF.

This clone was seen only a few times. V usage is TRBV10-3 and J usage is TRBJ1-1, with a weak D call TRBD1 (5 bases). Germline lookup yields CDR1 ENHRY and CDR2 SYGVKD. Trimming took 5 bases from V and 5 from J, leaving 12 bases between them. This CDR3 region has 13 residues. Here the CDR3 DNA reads TGTGCCATCAGTTCAGGGAGTGAGACTGAAGCTTTCTTT. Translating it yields CAISSGSETEAFF.

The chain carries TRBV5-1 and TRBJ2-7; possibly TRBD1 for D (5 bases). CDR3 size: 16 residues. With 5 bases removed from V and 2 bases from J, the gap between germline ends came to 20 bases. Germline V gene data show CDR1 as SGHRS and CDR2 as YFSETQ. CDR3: CASRIQGFPSPYEQYF. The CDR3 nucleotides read TGCGCCAGCAGGATCCAGGGTTTCCCTAGTCCCTACGAGCAGTACTTC. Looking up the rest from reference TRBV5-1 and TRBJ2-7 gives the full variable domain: KAGVTQTPRYLIKTRGQQVTLSCSPISGHRSVSWYQQTPGQGLQFLFEYFSETQRNKGNFPGRFSGRQFSNSRSEMNVSTLELGDSALYLCASRIQGFPSPYEQYFGPGTRLTVT.

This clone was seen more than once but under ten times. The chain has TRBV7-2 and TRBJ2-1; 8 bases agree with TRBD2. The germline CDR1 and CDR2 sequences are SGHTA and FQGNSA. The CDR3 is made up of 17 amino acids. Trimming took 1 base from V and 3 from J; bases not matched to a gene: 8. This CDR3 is CASSLVRLAGHYNEQFF. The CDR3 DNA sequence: TGTGCCAGCAGCTTAGTCCGGCTAGCGGGTCACTACAATGAGCAGTTCTTC.

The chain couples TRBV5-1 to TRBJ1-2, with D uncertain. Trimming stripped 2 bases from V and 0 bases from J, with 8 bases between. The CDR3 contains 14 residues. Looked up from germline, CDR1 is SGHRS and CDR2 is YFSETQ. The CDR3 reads CASSFAATNYGYTF. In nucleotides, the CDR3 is TGCGCCAGCAGCTTTGCAGCTACTAACTATGGCTACACCTTC.

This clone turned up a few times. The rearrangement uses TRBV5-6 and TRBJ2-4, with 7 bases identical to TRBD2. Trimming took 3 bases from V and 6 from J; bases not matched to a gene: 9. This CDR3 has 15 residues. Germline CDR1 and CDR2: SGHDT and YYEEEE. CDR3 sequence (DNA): TGTGCCAGCAGCTCCAAGGGAGGGTATAGAAACATTCAGTACTTC. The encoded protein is CASSSKGGYRNIQYF.